This TCR beta chain was recorded in a study of OX40 agonist ivuxolimab in advanced cancers. At the level of the study: Patients received ivuxolimab, an agonistic anti-OX40 (CD134) antibody.

Comments on this clone: Its antigen is unidentified.

Sequencing was performed with immunoSEQ multiplex PCR; in TCRdb, only in-frame clones are kept and a portion is missing. The data hold tens of thousands of clones, with about 88% observed a single time. CDR3 length equals 11 residues. Germline CDR1 is SEHNR and CDR2 is FQNEAQ (reference sequence). The V end was cut by 5 bases, the J end by 13 bases, with 14 bases between. Study-level findings and limits: Among the least clonally expanded were partial responders at 0.1-3.0 mg/kg. Normalized expansion of T-cell clones was also low for some nonresponders. Compared with CD4+, CD8+ T cells on average had more expanded clones.

V gene TRBV7-9 combines with J gene TRBJ1-2; D gene unclear. The clonotype was recovered from an adult with an advanced solid tumor such as melanoma, head and neck, liver or kidney cancer. Sequencing used CD4+ or CD8+ T cells sorted from blood, obtained in a trial of the OX40 agonist ivuxolimab. The CDR3 DNA follows: TGTGCCAGCAGCCTCGGGAGGGAGGCCACCTTC. Encoded protein: CASSLGREATF.